Listed here are 32 T cell receptor beta chains from one sample, sequenced in a study of patients and donors after allogeneic stem cell transplantation. TCRdb reprocessed the RT-PCR reads with MiXCR, giving one entry per CDR3 protein. Of approximately 8,800 distinct CDR3 sequences in the sample, roughly 4% were seen once. Sequencing was performed on blood, either unsorted or a sorted T cell fraction (not recorded which). The source is a human donor who was either an allogeneic HSCT recipient or a stem cell or donor lymphocyte infusion donor (not recorded which). It is not recorded whose cells these are; they may come from a transplant donor.

This clonotype is labeled as medium-sized (0.01 to 0.1%). The V and J genes are TRBV10-3 and TRBJ2-1, with D perhaps TRBD1 (6 bases). V gave up 6 bases and J gave up 0 bases, with 15 bases separating them. CDR1 is ENHRY and CDR2 is SYGVKD in the germline V gene. The CDR3 totals 16 residues. The CDR3 here is CAISASTGSSYNEQFF. CDR3 coding DNA: TGTGCCATCAGCGCTTCGACAGGAAGCTCCTACAATGAGCAGTTCTTC.

This clonotype was counted many times. This chain uses TRBV18 with TRBJ2-1; TRBD2 aligns across 14 bases. The J segment lost 7 bases and the V segment lost 3 bases, leaving 2 bases of the junction unmatched. Per the germline V gene, CDR1 is KGHSH and CDR2 is LQKENI. The CDR3 extends over 15 amino acids. CDR3 nucleotide sequence: TGTGCCAGCTCACCGCGGACTAGCGGGAGGAATGAGCAGTTCTTC. Protein sequence: CASSPRTSGRNEQFF.

This clonotype was seen at least ten times. The chain recombines TRBV7-9 with TRBJ1-4; the match to TRBD1 covers 7 bases. This CDR3 is 14 amino acids long. V dropped 4 bases and J dropped 8; count of bases not matched to a gene: 7. Germline CDR1 and CDR2: SEHNR and FQNEAQ (reference sequence). The CDR3 loop reads CASSWGQSDEKLFF. The CDR3 coding sequence is TGTGCCAGCAGCTGGGGACAGTCTGACGAAAAACTGTTTTTT.

This clonotype is termed medium-sized. V usage is TRBV28 and J usage is TRBJ1-2, with a tentative D call TRBD1 (5 bases). V was clipped by 7 bases and J by 9 bases, with 15 bases between them. This CDR3 comprises 12 residues. Germline V gene lookup returns CDR1 MDHEN and CDR2 SYDVKM. CDR3 bases: TGTGCCAGCACCATTTACGGGGGACGCTACACCTTC. As protein: CASTIYGGRYTF.

The table lists this clonotype with many counts. This chain links TRBV9 with TRBJ2-2, with D possibly matching TRBD2 (6 bases). The ends were cut back, 6 bases at V and 5 bases at J, with 17 bases in the middle. Germline CDR1 reads SGDLS; CDR2 reads YYNGEE. The CDR3 is made up of 15 amino acids. The chain's CDR3 is CASTGTGGITGELFF. CDR3 coding DNA: TGTGCCAGCACCGGGACTGGCGGGATTACCGGGGAGCTGTTTTTT.

In this sample, this clonotype turned up many times. The chain uses TRBV25-1 and TRBJ1-5, with D possibly TRBD1 on 5 matching bases. V lost 6 bases to trimming and J lost 4 bases, with 7 bases between them. The length of the CDR3 is 12 residues. The germline gives CDR1 MGHDK, CDR2 SYGVNS. The CDR3 nucleotides read TGTGCCAGCAGGGGGCCTAATCAGCCCCAGCATTTT. Residues: CASRGPNQPQHF.

This clonotype was seen many times. This chain joins TRBV28 and TRBJ2-7; unclear D gene. The CDR3 totals 16 residues. Germline V lookup: CDR1 MDHEN, CDR2 SYDVKM. With 3 bases removed from V and 2 bases from J, the gap between germline ends came to 17 bases. In nucleotides, the CDR3 is TGTGCCAGCAGTTTCCTCGATGTGAGCCCCCCCTACGAGCAGTACTTC. It specifies CASSFLDVSPPYEQYF. Full variable domain (rest looked up from reference TRBV28 and TRBJ2-7): DVKVTQSSRYLVKRTGEKVFLECVQDMDHENMFWYRQDPGLGLRLIYFSYDVKMKEKGDIPEGYSVSREKKERFSLILESASTNQTSMYLCASSFLDVSPPYEQYFGPGTRLTVT.

This sequence joins TRBV6-2 or TRBV6-3 and TRBJ2-7; 9 nucleotides match TRBD1. This CDR3 comprises 15 residues. Germline V gene lookup returns CDR1 MNHEY and CDR2 SVGEGT. The J segment lost 1 base and the V segment lost 3 bases, leaving 4 bases of the junction unmatched. DNA of the CDR3: TGTGCCAGCAGTTATGTGGGACAGGGATCCTACGAGCAGTACTTC. This encodes CASSYVGQGSYEQYF.

This clonotype was recorded many times. The V call is TRBV6-5, the J call TRBJ2-7; 9 positions agree with TRBD1. The J segment lost 1 base and the V segment lost 0 bases, leaving 1 base of the junction unmatched. CDR1 MNHEY and CDR2 SVGAGI come from the germline V gene. The CDR3 has 15 residues. CDR3 sequence (DNA): TGTGCCAGCAGTTACTCCGGGACAGGGTCCTACGAGCAGTACTTC. This gives the protein CASSYSGTGSYEQYF.

This clonotype was seen more than once but under ten times. The chain uses TRBV9 and TRBJ2-5, with 7 bases matching TRBD1. This CDR3 spans 15 amino acids. Germline loops: CDR1 SGDLS, CDR2 YYNGEE. V lost 2 bases, J lost 1 base, and 5 bases stayed unmatched. The CDR3 spells CASSVGQTGQETQYF. In DNA form, the CDR3 reads TGTGCCAGCAGCGTGGGACAGACCGGCCAAGAGACCCAGTACTTC.

This clonotype counts as medium-sized. The rearrangement joins TRBV29-1 to TRBJ2-1; no clear D. CDR1 and CDR2 (germline): SQVTM, ANQGSEA. The CDR3 contains 16 residues. Trimming stripped 1 base from V and 0 bases from J, with 13 bases between. The CDR3 protein is CSVEVGDSSSYNEQFF. The CDR3 DNA reads TGCAGCGTTGAAGTAGGTGATAGCAGCTCCTACAATGAGCAGTTCTTC.

At least ten counts were recorded for this clonotype. V gene TRBV7-9 combines with J gene TRBJ2-1; D is undetermined. The CDR3 totals 18 residues. Germline V gene lookup returns CDR1 SEHNR and CDR2 FQNEAQ (reference sequence). The V end was cut by 7 bases, the J end by 1 base, with 23 bases between. The CDR3 bases are TGTGCCAGCAACCCAACGGTACCCGGCACTTTATCCTACAATGAGCAGTTCTTC. Protein: CASNPTVPGTLSYNEQFF.

Many counts were recorded for this clonotype. The rearrangement links TRBV5-1 to TRBJ2-5; D gene unclear. This CDR3 spans 13 amino acids. Germline values: CDR1 SGHRS, CDR2 YFSETQ. V was clipped by 2 bases and J by 5 bases, with 10 bases between them. CDR3 nucleotides: TGCGCCAGCAGCTTAAAGGGTTGGGAGACCCAGTACTTC. Its protein is CASSLKGWETQYF.

Judged by abundance, this clonotype is medium-sized. The chain uses TRBV6-2 or TRBV6-3 and TRBJ2-1, with 7 bases aligning to TRBD2. The V gene's germline CDR1 is MNHEY and CDR2 SVGEGT. CDR3 length: 17 residues. V dropped 2 bases and J dropped 8; count of bases not matched to a gene: 15. The CDR3 sequence is CASSYLSGTLTSYEQFF. The DNA of the CDR3 is TGTGCCAGCAGTTACCTCAGCGGGACTCTCACCTCCTATGAGCAGTTCTTC.

This clonotype was observed at least ten times. This chain links TRBV7-9 with TRBJ2-7; D is undetermined. The germline V and J ends were trimmed by 5 bases and 3 bases, with 11 bases remaining between them. This CDR3 region has 13 residues. CDR1 SEHNR and CDR2 FQNEAQ come from the germline V gene (reference sequence). CDR3 sequence reads: CASSPGLLYEQYF. CDR3 DNA: TGTGCCAGCAGCCCGGGTCTTCTCTACGAGCAGTACTTC. The entire variable domain, with the rest obtained from reference TRBV7-9 and TRBJ2-7, is as follows: DTGVSQNPRHKITKRGQNVTFRCDPISEHNRLYWYRQTLGQGPEFLTYFQNEAQLEKSRLLSDRFSAERPKGSFSTLEIQRTEQGDSAMYLCASSPGLLYEQYFGPGTRLTVT.

This clonotype came up many times. J is TRBJ2-2 and V is TRBV4-1; 8 nucleotides agree with TRBD1. CDR1 and CDR2 from the germline V gene are MGHRA and YSYEKL. The V segment lost 1 base and the J segment 4 bases; nucleotides outside the gene matches: 5. The CDR3 consists of 16 residues. As DNA, the CDR3 is TGCGCCAGCAGCCAAGGGGCAGGGGGCTTCACCGGGGAGCTGTTTTTT. Translation gives CASSQGAGGFTGELFF.

CDR3 DNA sequence: TGTGCCAGCAGCTTAGGTGACAGGGATACAGATACGCAGTATTTT. Its protein product is CASSLGDRDTDTQYF. The chain joins TRBV7-9 to TRBJ2-3; TRBD1 aligns across 7 bases. Per germline, CDR1 SEHNR and CDR2 FQNEAQ (reference sequence). Trimming at V came to 1 base and at J to 3 bases, leaving 4 bases not matched to a gene. This CDR3 contains 15 residues.

This clonotype was recorded at least ten times. This rearrangement joins TRBV7-9 to TRBJ2-7, with no clear D. The germline V gene encodes CDR1 SEHNR and CDR2 FQNEAQ (reference sequence). Between the trimmed V and J ends, which lost 5 bases and 7 bases, there was a span of 9 bases. The CDR3 is 11 amino acids. CDR3 in amino acids: CASSAYWEQYF. CDR3 bases: TGTGCCAGCAGCGCCTATTGGGAGCAGTACTTC.

This clonotype has at least ten counts. The genes are TRBV4-2 and TRBJ2-5; D remains ambiguous. The CDR3 extends over 17 amino acids. Deletions cut 0 bases from V and 4 bases from J, with 18 bases between. The V gene's germline CDR1 is LGHNA and CDR2 YNFKEQ. In DNA form, the CDR3 reads TGTGCCAGCAGCCAAGATGGTGAGACTGATATCGGAGAGACCCAGTACTTC. Its translation: CASSQDGETDIGETQYF.

This clonotype was picked up many times. This chain joins TRBV6-2 or TRBV6-3 and TRBJ2-7; D gene unclear. The V end lost 0 bases, the J end lost 1 base, and 10 bases lay between the germline ends. Germline CDR1 and CDR2: MNHEY and SVGEGT. This CDR3 comprises 15 residues. This CDR3 is CASSYSGFGSYEQYF. CDR3 DNA sequence: TGTGCCAGCAGTTACTCGGGTTTTGGGTCCTACGAGCAGTACTTC.

This clonotype showed up many times. The chain uses TRBV12-3 or TRBV12-4 and TRBJ1-2; possibly TRBD1 for D (6 bases). Trimming left V 0 bases short and J 5 bases short, with 13 bases between. The CDR3 runs 15 residues. CDR3 bases: TGTGCCAGCAGTTTAGCGCGAGGGGGTGGGTATGGCTACACCTTC. It specifies CASSLARGGGYGYTF.

This clonotype is labeled medium-sized. This chain links TRBV10-3 with TRBJ2-7; 8 positions match TRBD1. The germline CDR1 and CDR2 sequences are ENHRY and SYGVKD. The CDR3 length is 13 residues. V gave up 6 bases and J gave up 6 bases; unmatched junction bases: 7. The CDR3 region has the DNA TGTGCCATCAGCGTCACAGGGGGAACCGAGCAGTACTTC. This sequence encodes CAISVTGGTEQYF.

This clonotype was seen ten or more times. The V gene is TRBV20-1, the J gene TRBJ2-7; D gene uncertain. CDR1 is DFQATT and CDR2 is SNEGSKA in the germline V gene (reference sequence). V shed 2 bases and J shed 5 bases, with 16 bases lying between them. There are 14 residues in the CDR3. CDR3 sequence: CSARPRIRKNEQYF. DNA of the CDR3: TGCAGTGCTAGACCACGTATTCGTAAGAACGAGCAGTACTTC.

This clonotype is medium-sized (0.01 to 0.1%). This sequence joins TRBV7-9 and TRBJ1-5; possibly TRBD1 for D (5 bases). The CDR3 length is 15 residues. Germline CDR1 and CDR2: SEHNR and FQNEAQ (reference sequence). V was cut by 5 bases and J by 2 bases, with 13 bases left in between. Here the CDR3 DNA reads TGTGCCAGCAGCGAGGGGTCTGTCCGCAATCAGCCCCAGCATTTT. It translates to CASSEGSVRNQPQHF.

This clonotype was detected ten times or more. CDR3 in amino acids: CASSLAGSQETQYF. Written as DNA, the CDR3 is TGTGCCAGCAGCTTAGCGGGTAGTCAAGAGACCCAGTACTTC. The gene calls are TRBV7-2 and TRBJ2-5; no clear D. The CDR3 sequence is 14 residues long. Germline V gene data show CDR1 as SGHTA and CDR2 as FQGNSA. V lost 0 bases and J 2 bases, leaving 7 bases between the germline ends.

Only one count was recorded for this clonotype. This may arise from a read error, as a much more abundant clone is one base away. This sequence joins TRBV27 and TRBJ2-1; 7 bases are a match to TRBD2. Germline lookup yields CDR1 MNHEY and CDR2 SMNVEV (reference sequence). This CDR3 has 13 amino acids. The CDR3 DNA reads TGTGCCAGCAGTGCACTAGCGCCGAATGAGCGGTTCTTC. It is translated as CASSALAPNERFF.

Ten or more counts support this clonotype. CDR3 DNA sequence: TGTGCCAGCAGCGTAGGCGTGGGAGCGGGAGAGACCCAGTACTTC. Residues: CASSVGVGAGETQYF. V usage is TRBV9 and J usage is TRBJ2-5; TRBD2 might be the D (6 bases). Trimming shortened V by 0 bases and J by 4 bases, and 13 bases separated the two germline ends. The CDR3 runs 15 residues. Germline CDR1 and CDR2: SGDLS and YYNGEE.

This clonotype was observed at least ten times. The V gene is TRBV15, the J gene TRBJ2-1; TRBD2 aligns across 9 bases. The V gene's germline CDR1 is LNHNV and CDR2 YYDKDF (reference sequence). V was pared by 6 bases and J by 6 bases, with 15 bases of the junction left unmatched. This CDR3 has 17 amino acids. CDR3 region: CATRYPNVGLASNEQFF. The CDR3 coding sequence is TGTGCCACCAGGTACCCCAACGTTGGACTAGCGAGCAATGAGCAGTTCTTC.

This clonotype appeared many times. V and J are TRBV27 and TRBJ1-5; 9 bases map to TRBD1. V shed 5 bases, J shed 5 bases, and the junction held 13 bases outside the gene matches. The CDR3 extends over 17 amino acids. CDR1 and CDR2 from the germline V gene are MNHEY and SMNVEV (reference sequence). The CDR3 region has the DNA TGTGCCAGCAGTCCAACTTACTCGACAGGGGGGCATCAGCCCCAGCATTTT. Encoded protein: CASSPTYSTGGHQPQHF.

The V and J genes are TRBV24-1 and TRBJ2-1; no clear D. CDR3 length: 15 amino acids. Germline V gene sequence: CDR1 KGHDR, CDR2 SFDVKD. The ends were cut back, 0 bases at V and 8 bases at J, with 13 bases in the middle. CDR3 coding DNA: TGTGCCACCAGTGATTTGGGCCCGGGTGTAGATGAGCAGTTCTTC. Protein sequence: CATSDLGPGVDEQFF.

This clonotype was counted at least ten times. V and J are TRBV12-5 and TRBJ2-5, with D unresolved. Trimming stripped 2 bases from V and 1 base from J, with 14 bases between. CDR1 is LGHNT and CDR2 is FRNRAP in the germline V gene. This CDR3 has 16 amino acids. The CDR3 region is CASGLSPSGIQETQYF. The DNA of the CDR3 is TGTGCTAGTGGTTTGTCCCCGTCAGGAATCCAAGAGACCCAGTACTTC.

This clonotype was seen at least ten times. V gene TRBV11-3 combines with J gene TRBJ2-7, with TRBD2 identical over 13 bases. The CDR3 has 15 amino acids. Germline V CDR1 and CDR2: SGHNT, YENEEA. The J segment lost 3 bases and the V segment lost 1 base, leaving 0 bases of the junction unmatched. CDR3 amino acids: CASSLGTSGSYEQYF. The CDR3 DNA is TGTGCCAGCAGCTTAGGGACTAGCGGGAGCTACGAGCAGTACTTC.